The T cell receptor beta chain under discussion was sequenced for a study of long-term antiretroviral therapy in people with HIV. Points from the study as a whole: Therapy changes, viral resistance and ART adherence were not documented in the available data.

The libraries were made with immunoSEQ v3.0 at survey level. The data were produced by immunoSEQ multiplex PCR, yet TCRdb's version contains in-frame clones alone and is incomplete. Among about 20,000 clones, around 73% were seen once, and the ten largest hold about 13%. The CDR3 sequence is 15 residues long. CDR1 is LNHDA, CDR2 SQIVND, per germline (reference sequence). Deletions cut 4 bases from V and 5 bases from J, with 14 bases between. As regards this clone: As yet, its antigen is unknown.

The V gene is TRBV19, the J gene TRBJ2-2; D ambiguous. The TCR was taken from a woman in her 50s with HIV. The sequences come from unsorted PBMCs, collected 0.3 years after starting antiretroviral therapy. DNA for the CDR3: TGTGCCAGTAGTAAAGTCCACGCCCGGACCGGGGAGCTGTTTTTT. The encoded protein is CASSKVHARTGELFF.